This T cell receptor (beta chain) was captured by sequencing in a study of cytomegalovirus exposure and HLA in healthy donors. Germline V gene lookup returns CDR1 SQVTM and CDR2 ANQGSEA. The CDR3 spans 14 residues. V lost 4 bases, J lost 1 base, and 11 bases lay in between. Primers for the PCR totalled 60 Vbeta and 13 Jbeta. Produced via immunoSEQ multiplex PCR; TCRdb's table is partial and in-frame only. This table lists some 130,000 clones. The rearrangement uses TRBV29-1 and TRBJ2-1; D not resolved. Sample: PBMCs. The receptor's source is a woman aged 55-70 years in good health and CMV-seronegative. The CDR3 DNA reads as TGCAGCGTTGCATCTGCGAGGTCCTACAATGAGCAGTTCTTC. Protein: CSVASARSYNEQFF.